This is a list of T cell receptor beta chains from one sample in a study of CD8 T cells in ankylosing spondylitis. TCRdb analysed the 5' RACE reads with MiXCR anew, one entry per CDR3 protein. The data contain 240,000 or so distinct CDR3 sequences, roughly 8.6% of them singletons. Sample: blood, either unsorted or a sorted T cell fraction (not recorded which). The receptors were gathered from a male donor with ankylosing spondylitis or in good health (not recorded which). CDR3s include the opening cysteine and the closing phenylalanine or tryptophan. The D gene is left open where the match is weak. Expanded clones get a size class; other rows say once, few or many, or leave the size out.

clone_size,v_call,j_call,d_call,cdr3_nt,cdr3_aa
once,TRBV7-9,TRBJ2-3,TRBD2,TGTGCCAGCAGCCCTGCACTAGCGGGGGAGGCAGATACGCAGTATTTT,CASSPALAGEADTQYF
many,TRBV27,TRBJ1-2,.,TGTGCCAGCAGCCCTTACGGGACGGCTTTAGCTAACTATGGCTACACCTTC,CASSPYGTALANYGYTF
many,TRBV20-1,TRBJ1-6,.,TGCAGTGTGAGGGGGACGGCAGATTCACCCCTCCACTTT,CSVRGTADSPLHF
many,TRBV20-1,TRBJ2-5,.,TGCAGTGCTAGAAATACCCAAAAACCCCAAGAGACCCAGTACTTC,CSARNTQKPQETQYF
many,TRBV6-5,TRBJ1-2,.,TGTGCCAGCAGTTACTCTCCCAGGGGCTCCCTTAACTATGGCTACACCTTC,CASSYSPRGSLNYGYTF
few,TRBV7-8,TRBJ2-4,.,TGTGCCAGCAGCTTTGAGAGCCAAAGGGGCATTCAGTACTTC,CASSFESQRGIQYF
.,TRBV12-3/TRBV12-4,TRBJ2-5,.,TGTGCCAGCAGGGCGCGGGGTAAAGAGACCCAGTACTTC,CASRARGKETQYF
many,TRBV7-2,TRBJ1-2,TRBD1,TGTGCCAGCAGCTCTCGTCCGGGACAGCCCTATGGCTACACCTTC,CASSSRPGQPYGYTF
few,TRBV27,TRBJ1-2,TRBD1,TGTGCCAGCAGTTCCGGCGACAGGGCTGGTGGCTACACCTTC,CASSSGDRAGGYTF
many,TRBV29-1,TRBJ1-6,.,TGCAGCGACCTCTGGACAGATTCACCCCTCCACTTT,CSDLWTDSPLHF
many,TRBV11-2,TRBJ1-2,.,TGTGCCAGCAGCTTCGGGCCAACTAACTATGGCTACACCTTC,CASSFGPTNYGYTF
many,TRBV20-1,TRBJ1-1,.,TGCAGTGCTTCCGGGACCTTGAACACTGAAGCTTTCTTT,CSASGTLNTEAFF
many,TRBV7-9,TRBJ2-3,.,TGTGCCAGCAGCAAAGGGCCTTCCACAGATACGCAGTATTTT,CASSKGPSTDTQYF
many,TRBV7-2,TRBJ1-3,TRBD1,TGTGCCAGCAGCCCCGACAGGGCCTCTGGAAACACCATATATTTT,CASSPDRASGNTIYF
few,TRBV10-3,TRBJ1-1,.,TGTGCCATGTCCCCGGGGGGGATTTCTGAAGCTTTCTTT,CAMSPGGISEAFF
.,TRBV6-1,TRBJ2-7,.,TGTGCCAGCAGGCCGGGACGGGGGTCGGTCGAGCAGTACTTC,CASRPGRGSVEQYF
many,TRBV30,TRBJ1-5,TRBD1,TGTGCCTGGAGCGGACAGGGGTATAGCAATCAGCCCCAGCATTTT,CAWSGQGYSNQPQHF
many,TRBV5-1,TRBJ1-3,.,TGCGCCAGCAGCTTGGGTCCCGCCGAACCTGGAAACACCATATATTTT,CASSLGPAEPGNTIYF
.,TRBV5-1,TRBJ1-6,TRBD1,TGCGCCAGCAGAAGTGGGGACAGCTCCTATAATTCACCCCTCCACTTT,CASRSGDSSYNSPLHF
.,TRBV7-8,TRBJ2-1,.,TGTGCCAGCAGCCCCACCTGGGCGCCCCCCGTGGAGCAGTTCTTC,CASSPTWAPPVEQFF
many,TRBV29-1,TRBJ1-1,.,TGCAGCGTTGAAGATGGAAGGGGCACTGAAGCTTTCTTT,CSVEDGRGTEAFF
few,TRBV29-1,TRBJ2-5,TRBD2,TGCAGCGGCCGACTAGCGGGGGGCCAAGAGACCCAGTACTTC,CSGRLAGGQETQYF
many,TRBV29-1,TRBJ2-2,.,TGCAGCGTTGGACAGAACACCGGGGAGCTGTTTTTT,CSVGQNTGELFF
many,TRBV20-1,TRBJ2-5,TRBD1,TGCAGTGCTTACAGGGGGGAGACCCAGTACTTC,CSAYRGETQYF
.,TRBV11-1,TRBJ1-4,TRBD1,TGTGCCAGCAGCTCAGGATCCGGGACAGGACCCACTAATGAAAAACTGTTTTTT,CASSSGSGTGPTNEKLFF
few,TRBV7-9,TRBJ2-3,.,TGTGCCAGCAGCCACAGTAGCGAGACAGATACGCAGTATTTT,CASSHSSETDTQYF
few,TRBV20-1,TRBJ2-7,TRBD1,TGCAGTGCTAGAGGCGACGGGACAGGGTTGTCCCACGAGCAGTACTTC,CSARGDGTGLSHEQYF
many,TRBV27,TRBJ2-3,.,TGTGCCAGCAGTTTCTCAGACAGGGATACGCAGTATTTT,CASSFSDRDTQYF
many,TRBV7-2,TRBJ2-7,TRBD1,TGTGCCAGCAGCTGGGACAGATCCTACGAGCAGTACTTC,CASSWDRSYEQYF